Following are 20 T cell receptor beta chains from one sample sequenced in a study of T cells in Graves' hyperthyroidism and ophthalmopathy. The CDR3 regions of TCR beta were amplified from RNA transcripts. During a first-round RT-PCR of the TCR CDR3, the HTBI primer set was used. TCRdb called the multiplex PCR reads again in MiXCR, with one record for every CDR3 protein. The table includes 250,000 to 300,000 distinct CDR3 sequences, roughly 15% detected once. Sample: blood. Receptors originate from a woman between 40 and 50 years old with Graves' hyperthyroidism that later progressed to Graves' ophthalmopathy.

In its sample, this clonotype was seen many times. The CDR3 is CASSRRTDTQYF. CDR3 bases: TGTGCCAGCTCGAGGCGGACAGATACGCAGTATTTT. This chain joins TRBV18 and TRBJ2-3; D unclear. The CDR3 totals 12 residues. The germline V gene encodes CDR1 KGHSH and CDR2 LQKENI. Deletions cut 6 bases from V and 3 bases from J, with 7 bases between.

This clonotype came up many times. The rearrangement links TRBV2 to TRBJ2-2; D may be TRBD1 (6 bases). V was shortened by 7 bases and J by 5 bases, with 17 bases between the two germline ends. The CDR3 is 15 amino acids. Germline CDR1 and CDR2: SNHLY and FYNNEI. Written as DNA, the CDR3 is TGTGCCAGCACTCCCAGGGGTCTAAAGACCGGGGAGCTGTTTTTT. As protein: CASTPRGLKTGELFF.

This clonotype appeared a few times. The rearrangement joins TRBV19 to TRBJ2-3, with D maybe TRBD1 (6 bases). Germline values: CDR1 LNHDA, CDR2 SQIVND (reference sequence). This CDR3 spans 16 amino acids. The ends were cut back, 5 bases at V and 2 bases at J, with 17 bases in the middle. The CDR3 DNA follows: TGTGCCAGTAGTCCAGACAGGCTCGATGACACAGATACGCAGTATTTT. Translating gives CASSPDRLDDTDTQYF.

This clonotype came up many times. CDR3 residues: CASSFEAGGKTQYF. The CDR3 coding sequence is TGTGCCAGCAGTTTTGAGGCAGGGGGAAAGACCCAGTACTTC. The rearrangement links TRBV12-3 or TRBV12-4 to TRBJ2-5; 7 nucleotides agree with TRBD1. CDR3 length: 14 amino acids. V shed 3 bases and J 6 bases; nucleotides not matched to a gene: 7.

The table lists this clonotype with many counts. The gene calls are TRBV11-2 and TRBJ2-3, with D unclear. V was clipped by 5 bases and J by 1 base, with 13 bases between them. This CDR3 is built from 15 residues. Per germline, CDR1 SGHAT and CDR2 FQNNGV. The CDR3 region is CASSQNRCGTDTQYF. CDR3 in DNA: TGTGCCAGCAGCCAGAACCGGTGTGGCACAGATACGCAGTATTTT.

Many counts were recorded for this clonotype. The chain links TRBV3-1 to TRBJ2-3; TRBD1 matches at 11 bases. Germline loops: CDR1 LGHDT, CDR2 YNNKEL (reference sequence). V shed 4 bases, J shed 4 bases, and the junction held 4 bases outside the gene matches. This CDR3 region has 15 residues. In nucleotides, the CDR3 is TGTGCCAGCAGCCCCCGGGACAGGGGGTCAGATACGCAGTATTTT. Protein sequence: CASSPRDRGSDTQYF.

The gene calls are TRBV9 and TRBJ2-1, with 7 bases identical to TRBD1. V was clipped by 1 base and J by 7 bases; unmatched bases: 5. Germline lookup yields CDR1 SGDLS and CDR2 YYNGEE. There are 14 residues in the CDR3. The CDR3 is CASSVTGQQNEQFF. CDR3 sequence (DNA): TGTGCCAGCAGCGTAACGGGACAGCAAAATGAGCAGTTCTTC.

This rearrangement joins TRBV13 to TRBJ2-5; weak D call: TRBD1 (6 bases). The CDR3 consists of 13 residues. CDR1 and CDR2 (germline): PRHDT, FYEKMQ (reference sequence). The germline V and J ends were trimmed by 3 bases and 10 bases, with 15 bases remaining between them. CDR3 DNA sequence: TGTGCCAGCAGCTTCCCGGGACACCCCCACCAGTACTTC. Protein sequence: CASSFPGHPHQYF.

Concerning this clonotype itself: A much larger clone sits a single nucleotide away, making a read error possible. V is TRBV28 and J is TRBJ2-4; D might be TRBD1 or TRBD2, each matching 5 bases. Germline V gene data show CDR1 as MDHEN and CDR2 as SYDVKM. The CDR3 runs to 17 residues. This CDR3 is CTSSLYGIEGPKNIQYF. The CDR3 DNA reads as TGTACCAGCAGTTTATATGGGATTGAGGGGCCCAAAAACATTCAGTACTTC. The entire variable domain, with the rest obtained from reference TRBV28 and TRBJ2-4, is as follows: DVKVTQSSRYLVKRTGEKVFLECVQDMDHENMFWYRQDPGLGLRLIYFSYDVKMKEKGDIPEGYSVSREKKERFSLILESASTNQTSMYLCTSSLYGIEGPKNIQYFGAGTRLSVL.

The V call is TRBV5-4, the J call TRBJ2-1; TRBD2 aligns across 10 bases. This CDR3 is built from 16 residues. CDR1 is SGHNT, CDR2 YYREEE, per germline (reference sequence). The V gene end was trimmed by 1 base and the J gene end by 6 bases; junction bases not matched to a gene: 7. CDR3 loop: CASSLSSGRGINEQFF. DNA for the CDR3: TGTGCCAGCAGCTTGTCGAGCGGGAGGGGAATCAATGAGCAGTTCTTC.

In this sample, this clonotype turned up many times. For the CDR3, the DNA is TGTGCCAGCAGTTTTGTGGGGGCGCGCACCGGGGAGCTGTTTTTT. Amino acids: CASSFVGARTGELFF. This rearrangement joins TRBV28 to TRBJ2-2; D possibly corresponds to TRBD1 (6 bases). Germline loops: CDR1 MDHEN, CDR2 SYDVKM. This CDR3 is 15 amino acids long. Trimming took off 3 bases at V and 4 bases at J, with 12 bases between the two ends.

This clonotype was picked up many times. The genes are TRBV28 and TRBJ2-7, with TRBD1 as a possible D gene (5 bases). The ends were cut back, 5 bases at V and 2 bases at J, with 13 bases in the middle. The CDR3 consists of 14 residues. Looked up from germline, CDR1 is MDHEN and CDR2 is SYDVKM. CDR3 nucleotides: TGTGCCAGCAGTCCACAGACAGAAACCTACGAGCAGTACTTC. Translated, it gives CASSPQTETYEQYF.

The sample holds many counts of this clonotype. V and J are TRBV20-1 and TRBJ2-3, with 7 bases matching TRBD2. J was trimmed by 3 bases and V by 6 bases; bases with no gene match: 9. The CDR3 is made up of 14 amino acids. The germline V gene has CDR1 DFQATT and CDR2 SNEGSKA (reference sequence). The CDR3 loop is CSATGLDGTDTQYF. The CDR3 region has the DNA TGCAGTGCAACCGGACTAGATGGAACAGATACGCAGTATTTT.

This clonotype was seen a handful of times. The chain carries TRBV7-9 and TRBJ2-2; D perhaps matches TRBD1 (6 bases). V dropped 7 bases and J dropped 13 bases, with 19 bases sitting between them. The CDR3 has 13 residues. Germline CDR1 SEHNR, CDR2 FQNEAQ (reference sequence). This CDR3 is CASIRVLVDRLFF. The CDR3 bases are TGTGCCAGCATCCGGGTACTGGTGGACAGGCTGTTTTTT.

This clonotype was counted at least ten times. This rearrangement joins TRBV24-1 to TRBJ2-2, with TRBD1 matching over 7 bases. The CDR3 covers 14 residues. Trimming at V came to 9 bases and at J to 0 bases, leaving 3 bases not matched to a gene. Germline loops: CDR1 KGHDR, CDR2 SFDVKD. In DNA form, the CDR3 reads TGTGCCACCTCAGACAGGGCGAACACCGGGGAGCTGTTTTTT. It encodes CATSDRANTGELFF.

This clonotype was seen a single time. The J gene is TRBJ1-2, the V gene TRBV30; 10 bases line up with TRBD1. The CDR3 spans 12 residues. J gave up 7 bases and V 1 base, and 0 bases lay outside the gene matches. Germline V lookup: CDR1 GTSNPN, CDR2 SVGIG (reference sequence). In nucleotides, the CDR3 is TGTGCCTGGAGTGGGGACAGGGGTGGCTACACCTTC. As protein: CAWSGDRGGYTF.

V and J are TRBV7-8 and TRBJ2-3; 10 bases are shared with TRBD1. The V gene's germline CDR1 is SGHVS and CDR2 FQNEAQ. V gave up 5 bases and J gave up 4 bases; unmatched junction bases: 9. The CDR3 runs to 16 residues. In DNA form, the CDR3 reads TGTGCCAGCAGCCCCGGCGGGGGACAGGGGCCAGATACGCAGTATTTT. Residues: CASSPGGGQGPDTQYF.

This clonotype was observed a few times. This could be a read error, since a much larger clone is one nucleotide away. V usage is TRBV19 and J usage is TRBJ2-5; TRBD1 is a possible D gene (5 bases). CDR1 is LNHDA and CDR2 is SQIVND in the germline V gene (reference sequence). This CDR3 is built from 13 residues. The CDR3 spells CASSLAGQEAQYF. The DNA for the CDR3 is TGTGCCAGTAGTTTAGCAGGACAAGAGGCCCAGTACTTC.

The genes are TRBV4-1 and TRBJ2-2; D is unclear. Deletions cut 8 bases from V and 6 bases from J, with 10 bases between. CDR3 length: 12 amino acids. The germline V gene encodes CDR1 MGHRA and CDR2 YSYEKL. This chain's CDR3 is CASESRSGELFF. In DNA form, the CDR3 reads TGCGCCAGCGAGAGCCGGTCCGGGGAGCTGTTTTTT.

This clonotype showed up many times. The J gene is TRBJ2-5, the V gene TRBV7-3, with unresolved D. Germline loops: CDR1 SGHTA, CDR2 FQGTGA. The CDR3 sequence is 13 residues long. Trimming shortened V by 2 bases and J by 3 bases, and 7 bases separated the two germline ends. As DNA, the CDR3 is TGTGCCAGCAGCTTAGTCGACGAAGAGACCCAGTACTTC. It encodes CASSLVDEETQYF.